These 29 T cell receptor beta chains share one sample of origin, sequenced in a study of blood T cell repertoires in COVID-19. TCRdb's copy holds only in-frame clones and misses some; the assay was immunoSEQ multiplex PCR. The profile shows 200,000 to 250,000 clones, 88% of them singletons. The sample was peripheral blood. Receptor source: a woman in her thirties with COVID-19, enrolled during active disease.

This chain connects TRBV19 to TRBJ1-3, with TRBD1 identical over 8 bases. Germline values: CDR1 LNHDA, CDR2 SQIVND (reference sequence). This CDR3 is built from 15 residues. With 5 bases clipped from V and 0 bases from J, the junction kept 3 bases outside the gene matches. The CDR3 DNA is TGTGCCAGTAGTTGGACAGGGATCTCTGGAAACACCATATATTTT. Encoded protein: CASSWTGISGNTIYF.

The rearrangement links TRBV18 to TRBJ1-6; 8 bases are a match to TRBD1. The CDR3 is 15 residues long. V lost 4 bases to trimming and J lost 10 bases; unmatched junction nucleotides: 9. CDR1 and CDR2 (germline): KGHSH, LQKENI. The CDR3 loop is CASSLTGDFGSPLHF. The CDR3 nucleotides are TGTGCCAGCTCACTGACAGGGGATTTTGGATCACCCCTCCACTTT.

The V gene is TRBV5-1, the J gene TRBJ1-1; a possible D gene is TRBD1 (6 bases). Germline V gene lookup returns CDR1 SGHRS and CDR2 YFSETQ. This CDR3 is built from 17 residues. Trimming took 3 bases from V and 1 from J, leaving 19 bases between them. The CDR3 sequence: CASSWRGGAGWNTEAFF. The CDR3 DNA reads TGCGCCAGCAGCTGGCGTGGGGGGGCAGGGTGGAACACTGAAGCTTTCTTT. The whole variable domain, remainder taken from reference TRBV5-1 and TRBJ1-1, is KAGVTQTPRYLIKTRGQQVTLSCSPISGHRSVSWYQQTPGQGLQFLFEYFSETQRNKGNFPGRFSGRQFSNSRSEMNVSTLELGDSALYLCASSWRGGAGWNTEAFFGQGTRLTVV.

The rearrangement uses TRBV13 and TRBJ2-1, with 9 nucleotides matching TRBD2. CDR3 length: 15 residues. The V gene end was trimmed by 5 bases and the J gene end by 2 bases; junction bases not matched to a gene: 4. The V gene's germline CDR1 is PRHDT and CDR2 FYEKMQ (reference sequence). The CDR3 region is CASSRLADAYNEQFF. The DNA of the CDR3 is TGTGCCAGCAGCCGACTAGCGGATGCCTACAATGAGCAGTTCTTC.

For the CDR3, the DNA is TGTGCCAGCAGCTTAGATAGCAGGGCAAGCAATCAGCCCCAGCATTTT. Translation: CASSLDSRASNQPQHF. The chain links TRBV7-2 to TRBJ1-5; a weak D match, TRBD1 (5 bases). The length of the CDR3 is 16 residues. The germline V gene has CDR1 SGHTA and CDR2 FQGNSA. Trimming removed 1 base at V and 1 base at J, with 11 bases between.

The J gene is TRBJ1-1, the V gene TRBV6-5, with 9 bases aligning to TRBD1. CDR1 and CDR2 (germline): MNHEY, SVGAGI. J lost 11 bases, V lost 6 bases, and 10 bases had no gene match. The CDR3 consists of 13 residues. The CDR3 here is CASRITGTGFAFF. The CDR3, as DNA: TGTGCCAGCAGAATAACCGGGACAGGGTTTGCTTTCTTT.

The rearrangement joins TRBV4-1 to TRBJ1-5; possible D gene TRBD1, 6 bases. The CDR3 loop spans 19 amino acids. Trimming shortened V by 2 bases and J by 0 bases, and 20 bases separated the two germline ends. Germline CDR1 MGHRA, CDR2 YSYEKL. The chain's CDR3 is CASSQLPTGTLYSNQPQHF. DNA for the CDR3: TGCGCCAGCAGCCAACTCCCCACAGGGACCCTTTATAGCAATCAGCCCCAGCATTTT.

The chain carries TRBV9 and TRBJ1-4; the D is unclear. CDR3 size: 16 residues. Germline assignment: CDR1 SGDLS and CDR2 YYNGEE. Trimming left V 2 bases short and J 6 bases short, with 17 bases between. The CDR3 region is CASSVNPRGRDEKLFF. The CDR3 DNA sequence: TGTGCCAGCAGCGTTAACCCGCGGGGAAGGGATGAAAAACTGTTTTTT.

The rearrangement uses TRBV7-9 and TRBJ2-2; TRBD2 agrees at 7 bases. With 6 bases clipped from V and 0 bases from J, the junction kept 10 bases outside the gene matches. The germline V gene has CDR1 SEHNR and CDR2 FQNEAQ (reference sequence). The CDR3 extends over 17 amino acids. CDR3 sequence (DNA): TGTGCCAGCAGACCGAATCTAGCGGAGTCGAACACCGGGGAGCTGTTTTTT. Protein product: CASRPNLAESNTGELFF.

This clone was recorded only once. This rearrangement joins TRBV20-1 to TRBJ2-1; 12 positions agree with TRBD2. This CDR3 is built from 19 residues. J gave up 8 bases and V 3 bases, and 20 bases lay outside the gene matches. Germline values: CDR1 DFQATT, CDR2 SNEGSKA (reference sequence). This CDR3 reads CSASTPTLAGGSTRYEQFF. The CDR3 DNA reads as TGCAGTGCTAGTACCCCAACACTAGCGGGGGGCTCAACTCGATATGAGCAGTTCTTC.

This clone has more than one count but fewer than ten. This chain links TRBV6-5 with TRBJ1-2; TRBD1 might be the D (6 bases). This CDR3 has 14 residues. Germline CDR1 MNHEY, CDR2 SVGAGI. Trimming cost V 6 bases and J 2 bases, with 13 bases left between them. The CDR3, as DNA: TGTGCCAGCAGGCGCAGGGGCTTCAACTATGGCTACACCTTC. Protein product: CASRRRGFNYGYTF.

This chain links TRBV5-5 with TRBJ1-6, with TRBD1 matching 8 bases. With V trimmed by 1 base and J by 8 bases, 5 bases remained unmatched. The CDR3 is 15 residues long. In germline, CDR1 is SGHKS, CDR2 YYEKEE (reference sequence). CDR3: CASSLYGQGDSPLHF. DNA of the CDR3: TGTGCCAGCAGCTTGTACGGACAGGGTGATTCACCCCTCCACTTT.

J is TRBJ2-1 and V is TRBV7-6; 9 nucleotides align to TRBD2. CDR1 is SGHVS, CDR2 FNYEAQ, per germline. J was trimmed by 8 bases and V by 2 bases; bases with no gene match: 7. The CDR3 totals 15 residues. CDR3 sequence reads: CASSLLGRGGHEQFF. The CDR3 DNA follows: TGTGCCAGCAGCTTACTGGGGCGGGGGGGCCATGAGCAGTTCTTC.

V is TRBV7-9 and J is TRBJ1-4, with TRBD1 as a possible D gene (6 bases). V lost 4 bases, J lost 1 base, and 13 bases lay in between. This CDR3 is 16 amino acids long. Germline-derived CDR1 and CDR2 are SEHNR and FQNEAQ (reference sequence). DNA for the CDR3: TGTGCCAGCAGCTGGGGGGGCGCCGAAACTAATGAAAAACTGTTTTTT. Protein sequence: CASSWGGAETNEKLFF.

The chain employs TRBV21-1 and TRBJ2-1; the table's D call of TRBD2 was not tested on the DNA. TRBV21-1 counts as a pseudogene. CDR3 length: 16 residues. For the CDR3, the DNA is TGTGCCAGCAGCACACTAATGGTCCGCTATAACAATGAGCAGTTCTTC. Translation gives CASSTLMVRYNNEQFF.

V and J are TRBV4-1 and TRBJ1-1; 8 bases map to TRBD1. This CDR3 comprises 15 residues. Per germline, CDR1 MGHRA and CDR2 YSYEKL. V dropped 4 bases and J dropped 4; count of bases not matched to a gene: 8. For the CDR3, the DNA is TGCGCCAGCAGCCCCAGGACAGGGAAGACCACTGAAGCTTTCTTT. This sequence encodes CASSPRTGKTTEAFF.

This chain links TRBV11-2 with TRBJ2-5; 9 nucleotides agree with TRBD1. CDR1 is SGHAT and CDR2 is FQNNGV in the germline V gene. CDR3 length equals 16 residues. Trimming at V came to 5 bases and at J to 3 bases, leaving 10 bases not matched to a gene. CDR3 region: CASSPGTGRPEETQYF. CDR3 bases: TGTGCCAGCAGCCCCGGGACAGGGAGACCGGAAGAGACCCAGTACTTC.

The chain links TRBV12-3 or TRBV12-4 to TRBJ1-3, with D maybe TRBD1 (6 bases). The CDR3 contains 12 residues. The V end was cut by 8 bases, the J end by 4 bases, with 9 bases between. The DNA of the CDR3 is TGTGCCAGCGGGGGCTCAGGAAACACCATATATTTT. The encoded protein is CASGGSGNTIYF.

This clone was recorded once. The chain combines TRBV7-2 with TRBJ1-1, with 9 bases that match TRBD1. V was clipped by 4 bases and J by 4 bases; unmatched bases: 4. Germline V gene lookup returns CDR1 SGHTA and CDR2 FQGNSA. CDR3 size: 14 residues. The chain's CDR3 is CASSYNRGLTEAFF. The DNA for the CDR3 is TGTGCCAGCAGCTACAACAGGGGGCTCACTGAAGCTTTCTTT.

The chain couples TRBV15 to TRBJ1-5; no clear D gene. CDR3 length: 16 residues. The V gene's germline CDR1 is LNHNV and CDR2 YYDKDF (reference sequence). The germline V and J ends were trimmed by 8 bases and 2 bases, with 19 bases remaining between them. For the CDR3, the DNA is TGTGCCACCTCTTCGGGCGGGGAATTGGGCAATCAGCCCCAGCATTTT. It is translated as CATSSGGELGNQPQHF.

This sequence joins TRBV11-3 and TRBJ2-2, with TRBD1 matching 7 bases. The V segment lost 5 bases and the J segment 2 bases; nucleotides outside the gene matches: 5. The CDR3 has 15 residues. Looked up from germline, CDR1 is SGHNT and CDR2 is YENEEA. CDR3 in DNA: TGTGCCAGCAGCCTTAACAGGGGTAACACCGGGGAGCTGTTTTTT. It specifies CASSLNRGNTGELFF.

The rearrangement links TRBV4-3 to TRBJ1-2, with TRBD1 matching over 7 bases. Looked up from germline, CDR1 is LGHNA and CDR2 is YSLEER. This CDR3 contains 16 residues. The V gene end was trimmed by 2 bases and the J gene end by 2 bases; junction bases not matched to a gene: 8. Here the CDR3 reads CASSQLDRVGNYGYTF. CDR3 nucleotides: TGCGCCAGCAGCCAACTCGACAGGGTTGGGAACTATGGCTACACCTTC.

This chain connects TRBV6-5 to TRBJ1-2; D is unresolved. Germline V gives CDR1 MNHEY, CDR2 SVGAGI. The V and J ends lost 4 bases and 8 bases respectively, with 14 bases between them. The CDR3 runs 13 residues. This CDR3 reads CASSSPSLSGYTF. The CDR3 DNA is TGTGCCAGCAGTTCGCCCTCATTAAGCGGCTACACCTTC.

This clone was picked up one time. The V gene is TRBV30, the J gene TRBJ2-1; D uncertain. Germline CDR1 GTSNPN, CDR2 SVGIG (reference sequence). CDR3 length: 15 residues. Trimming cost V 5 bases and J 3 bases, with 17 bases left between them. CDR3 coding DNA: TGTGCCTGGCATCCTCCCGGTGGGCACTACAATGAGCAGTTCTTC. The encoded protein is CAWHPPGGHYNEQFF.

The chain joins TRBV5-6 to TRBJ2-7; no clear D gene. There are 13 residues in the CDR3. Germline loops: CDR1 SGHDT, CDR2 YYEEEE. The germline V and J ends were trimmed by 2 bases and 7 bases, with 13 bases remaining between them. For the CDR3, the DNA is TGTGCCAGCAGCTTTAGGCGTGCGAGGGAGCAGTACGTC. It is translated as CASSFRRAREQYV.

This clone was picked up one time. V is TRBV13 and J is TRBJ2-7, with 7 bases that match TRBD1. This CDR3 has 13 residues. CDR1 and CDR2 (germline): PRHDT, FYEKMQ (reference sequence). V dropped 1 base and J dropped 5; count of bases not matched to a gene: 2. CDR3 region: CASSLAGGHEQYV. The CDR3 region has the DNA TGTGCCAGCAGCTTAGCAGGGGGACACGAGCAGTACGTC.

V and J are TRBV6-6 and TRBJ1-2; no reliable D call. The V end lost 1 base, the J end lost 2 bases, and 11 bases lay between the germline ends. This CDR3 has 15 residues. Germline V gives CDR1 MNHNY, CDR2 SVGAGI (reference sequence). As DNA, the CDR3 is TGTGCCAGCAGTTACTGGCAGGCGATAAACTATGGCTACACCTTC. Residues: CASSYWQAINYGYTF.

The chain joins TRBV11-1 to TRBJ1-5, with D unclear. From germline, CDR1 is SGHAT and CDR2 FQDESV (reference sequence). CDR3 length: 14 residues. Trimming took off 11 bases at V and 1 base at J, with 15 bases between the two ends. CDR3 coding DNA: TGTGCCCCCGCCGGGGAGGAGAGCAATCAGCCCCAGCATTTT. As protein: CAPAGEESNQPQHF.

The CDR3: CASAEGDQPQHF. The DNA for the CDR3 is TGTGCCAGCGCCGAGGGGGATCAGCCCCAGCATTTT. The chain combines TRBV7-9 with TRBJ1-5; perhaps TRBD1 as D (6 bases). Germline V lookup: CDR1 SEHNR, CDR2 FQNEAQ (reference sequence). The CDR3 sequence is 12 residues long. The V gene lost 8 bases and the J gene lost 5 bases, with 10 bases spanning the gap.